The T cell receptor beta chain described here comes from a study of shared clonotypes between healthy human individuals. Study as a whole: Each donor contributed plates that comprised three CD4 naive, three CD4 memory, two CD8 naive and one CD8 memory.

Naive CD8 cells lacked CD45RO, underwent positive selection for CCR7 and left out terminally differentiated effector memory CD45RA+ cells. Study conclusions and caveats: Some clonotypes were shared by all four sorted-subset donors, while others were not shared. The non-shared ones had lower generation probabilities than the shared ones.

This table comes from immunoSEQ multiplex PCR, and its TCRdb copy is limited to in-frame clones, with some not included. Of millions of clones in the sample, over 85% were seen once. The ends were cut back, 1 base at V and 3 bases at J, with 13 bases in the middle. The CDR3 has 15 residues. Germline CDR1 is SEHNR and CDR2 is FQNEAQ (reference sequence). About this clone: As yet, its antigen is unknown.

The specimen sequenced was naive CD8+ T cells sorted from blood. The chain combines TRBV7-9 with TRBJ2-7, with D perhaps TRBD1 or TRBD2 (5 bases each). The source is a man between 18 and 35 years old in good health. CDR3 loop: CASSLGVGEFYEQYF. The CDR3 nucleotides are TGTGCCAGCAGCTTAGGGGTGGGGGAATTCTACGAGCAGTACTTC.